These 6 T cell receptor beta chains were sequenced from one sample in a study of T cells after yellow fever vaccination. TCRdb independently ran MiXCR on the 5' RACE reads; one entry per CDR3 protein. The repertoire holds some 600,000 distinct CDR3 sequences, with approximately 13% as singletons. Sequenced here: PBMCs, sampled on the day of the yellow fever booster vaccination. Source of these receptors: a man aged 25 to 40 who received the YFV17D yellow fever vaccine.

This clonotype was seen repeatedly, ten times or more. The CDR3 protein is CSATGSYEQYF. The CDR3 DNA is TGCAGTGCTACAGGGTCCTACGAGCAGTACTTC. The chain couples TRBV20-1 to TRBJ2-7; tentatively, D is TRBD1 (5 bases). CDR3 length: 11 amino acids. Germline V lookup: CDR1 DFQATT, CDR2 SNEGSKA (reference sequence). Trimming removed 4 bases from V and 1 base from J, with 5 bases in between.

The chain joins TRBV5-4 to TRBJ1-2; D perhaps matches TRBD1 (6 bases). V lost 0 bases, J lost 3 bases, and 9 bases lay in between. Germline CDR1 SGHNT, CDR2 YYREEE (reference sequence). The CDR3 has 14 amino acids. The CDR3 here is CASSLDQGHYGYTF. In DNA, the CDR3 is TGTGCCAGCAGCTTGGATCAGGGGCACTATGGCTACACCTTC.

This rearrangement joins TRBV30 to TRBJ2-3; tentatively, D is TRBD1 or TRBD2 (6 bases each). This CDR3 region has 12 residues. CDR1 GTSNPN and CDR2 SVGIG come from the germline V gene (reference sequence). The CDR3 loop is CSGAASTDTQYF. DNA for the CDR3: TGTTCGGGGGCGGCTAGCACAGATACGCAGTATTTT.

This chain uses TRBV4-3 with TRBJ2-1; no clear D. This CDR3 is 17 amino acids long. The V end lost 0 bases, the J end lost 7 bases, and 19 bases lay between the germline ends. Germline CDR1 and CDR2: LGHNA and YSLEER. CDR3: CASSQDEAPKYVNEQFF. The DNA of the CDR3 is TGCGCCAGCAGCCAAGATGAGGCCCCCAAGTACGTTAATGAGCAGTTCTTC.

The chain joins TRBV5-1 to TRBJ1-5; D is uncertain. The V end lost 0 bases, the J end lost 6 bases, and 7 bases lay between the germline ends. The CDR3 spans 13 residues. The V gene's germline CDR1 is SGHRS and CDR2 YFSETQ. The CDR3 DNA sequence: TGCGCCAGCAGCTTGGATTTAGCTCAGCCCCAGCATTTT. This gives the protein CASSLDLAQPQHF.

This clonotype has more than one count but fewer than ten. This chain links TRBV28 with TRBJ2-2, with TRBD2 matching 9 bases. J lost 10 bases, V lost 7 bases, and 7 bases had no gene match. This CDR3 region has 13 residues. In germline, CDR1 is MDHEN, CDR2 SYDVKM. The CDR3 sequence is CASTRLAASELFF. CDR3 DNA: TGTGCCAGCACTCGACTAGCGGCTTCGGAGCTGTTTTTT.